Here is one T cell receptor (beta chain) with its context. Per the germline V gene, CDR1 is MNHEY and CDR2 is SMNVEV (reference sequence). V lost 5 bases and J 9 bases, leaving 19 bases between the germline ends. The CDR3 sequence is 14 residues long. These data come from a study of beta chain features in type 1 diabetes. Expressed TCRB transcripts were sequenced after all isolated RNA was converted to cDNA. TCRdb's copy holds only in-frame clones and misses some; the assay was immunoSEQ multiplex PCR. The repertoire consists of about 320,000 clones, with 11% to 15% occurring once and the leading ten covering over 5.5%.

This clonotype originated in a man younger than 40 in good health. J is TRBJ1-2 and V is TRBV27, with D maybe TRBD1 (6 bases). The source material was central memory CD4+ T cells from blood. CDR3 amino acids: CASSPSDRAYRYTF. The DNA of the CDR3 is TGTGCCAGCAGTCCCTCGGACAGAGCATATCGCTACACCTTC.